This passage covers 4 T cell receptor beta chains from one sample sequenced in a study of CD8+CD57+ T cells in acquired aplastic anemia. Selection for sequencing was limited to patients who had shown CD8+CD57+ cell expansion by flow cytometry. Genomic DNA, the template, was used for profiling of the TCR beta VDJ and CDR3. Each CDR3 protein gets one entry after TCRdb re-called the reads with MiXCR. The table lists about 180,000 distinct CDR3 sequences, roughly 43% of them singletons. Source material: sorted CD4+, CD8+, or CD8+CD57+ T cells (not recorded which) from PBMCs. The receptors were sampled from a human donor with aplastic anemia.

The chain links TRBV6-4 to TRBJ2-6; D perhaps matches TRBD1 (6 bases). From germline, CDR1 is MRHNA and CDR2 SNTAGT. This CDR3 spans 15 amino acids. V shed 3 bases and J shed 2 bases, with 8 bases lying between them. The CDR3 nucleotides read TGTGCCAGCAGTGAAGGGGGTACTGGGGCCAACGTCCTGACTTTC. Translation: CASSEGGTGANVLTF.

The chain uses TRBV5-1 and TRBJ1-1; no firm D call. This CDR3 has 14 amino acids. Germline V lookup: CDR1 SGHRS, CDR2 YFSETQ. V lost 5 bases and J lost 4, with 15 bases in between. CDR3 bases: TGCGCCAGCAGGCCCGGGGTCTTCGGCACTGAAGCTTTCTTT. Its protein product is CASRPGVFGTEAFF.

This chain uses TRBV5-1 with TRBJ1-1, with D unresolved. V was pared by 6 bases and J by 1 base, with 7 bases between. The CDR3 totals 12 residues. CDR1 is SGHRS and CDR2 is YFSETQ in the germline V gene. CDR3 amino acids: CASKEGNTEAFF. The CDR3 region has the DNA TGCGCCAGCAAAGAGGGGAACACTGAAGCTTTCTTT.

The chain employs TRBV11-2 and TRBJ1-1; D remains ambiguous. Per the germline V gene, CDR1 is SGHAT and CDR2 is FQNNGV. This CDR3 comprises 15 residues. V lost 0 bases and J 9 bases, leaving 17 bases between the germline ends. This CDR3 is CASSLERPQFTQAFF. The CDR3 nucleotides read TGTGCCAGCAGCTTAGAAAGACCACAATTCACCCAAGCTTTCTTT.